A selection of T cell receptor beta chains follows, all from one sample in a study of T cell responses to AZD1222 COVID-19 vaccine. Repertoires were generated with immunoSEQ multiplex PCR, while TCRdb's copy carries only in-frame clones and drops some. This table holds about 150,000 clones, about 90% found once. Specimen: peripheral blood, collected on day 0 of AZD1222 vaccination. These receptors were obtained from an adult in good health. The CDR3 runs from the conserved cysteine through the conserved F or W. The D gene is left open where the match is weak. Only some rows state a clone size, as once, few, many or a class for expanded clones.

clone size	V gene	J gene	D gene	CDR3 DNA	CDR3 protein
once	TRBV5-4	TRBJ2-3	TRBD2	TGTGCCAGCAGCAGAGCGGGAGGGTATCCAGATACGCAGTATTTT	CASSRAGGYPDTQYF
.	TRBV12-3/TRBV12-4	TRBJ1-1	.	TGTGCCAGCAGGCCCGTATGGTCCCCTGAAGCTTTCTTT	CASRPVWSPEAFF
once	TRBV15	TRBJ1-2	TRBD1	TGTGCCACCAGCAGAGATCCAGGGGGTAACTATGGCTACACCTTC	CATSRDPGGNYGYTF
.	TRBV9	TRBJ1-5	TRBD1	TGTGCCAGCAGCGTATCAGGGGGAGGACAGCCCCAGCATTTT	CASSVSGGGQPQHF
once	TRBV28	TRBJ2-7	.	TGTGCCAGCAGAACAGTTAGGGGCGGGTACGAGCAGTACTTC	CASRTVRGGYEQYF
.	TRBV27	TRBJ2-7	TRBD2	TGTGCCAGCAGTCCCACCTCGGTCGGGAGGGCCTACGAGCAGTACTTC	CASSPTSVGRAYEQYF
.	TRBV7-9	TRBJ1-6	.	TGTGCCAGCAGCTCCCTCGGGGGGGGGTTGAATAATTCACCCCTCCACTTT	CASSSLGGGLNNSPLHF
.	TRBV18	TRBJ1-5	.	TGTGCCAGCTCACCACACCCGGCCGGCAATCAGCCCCAGCATTTT	CASSPHPAGNQPQHF
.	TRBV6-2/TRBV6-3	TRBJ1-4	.	TGTGCCAGCAGCCCCAGGCCTACGCCAACTAATGAAAAACTGTTTTTT	CASSPRPTPTNEKLFF
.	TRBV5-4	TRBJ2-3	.	TGTGCCAGCAGCTTGGGTGTTATTAGCACAGATACGCAGTATTTT	CASSLGVISTDTQYF
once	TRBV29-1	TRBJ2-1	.	TGCAGCGTTGATCAAGGACTACAGAACAATGAGCAGTTCTTC	CSVDQGLQNNEQFF
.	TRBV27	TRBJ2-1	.	TGTGCCAGCAGTTCCCGACGGTCCCTTGGGTCCAATGAGCAGTTCTTC	CASSSRRSLGSNEQFF
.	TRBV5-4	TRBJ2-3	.	TGTGCCAGCAGCACGGACGCAGATACGCAGTATTTT	CASSTDADTQYF
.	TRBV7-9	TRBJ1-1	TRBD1	TGTGCCAGCAGCTTACACAGGGGTCCTGAAGCTTTCTTT	CASSLHRGPEAFF
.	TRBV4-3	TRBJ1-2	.	TGCGCCAGCAGCCAAGATGCAGCGAACTATGGCTACACCTTC	CASSQDAANYGYTF
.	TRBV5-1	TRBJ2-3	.	TGCGCCAGCAGCCGGGGGAGTGCAGATACGCAGTATTTT	CASSRGSADTQYF
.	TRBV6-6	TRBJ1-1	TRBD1	TGTGCCAGCAATAACCGACAGGGAGGCACTGAAGCTTTCTTT	CASNNRQGGTEAFF
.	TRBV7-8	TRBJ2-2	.	TGTGCCAGCAGCTTGAAAAGGACTAACACCGGGGAGCTGTTTTTT	CASSLKRTNTGELFF
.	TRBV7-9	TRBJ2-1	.	TGTGCCAGCAGTCGCCTATACAATGAGCAGTTCTTC	CASSRLYNEQFF
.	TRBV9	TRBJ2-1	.	TGTGCCAGCAGCGCAACCAGTGAGCAGTTCTTC	CASSATSEQFF
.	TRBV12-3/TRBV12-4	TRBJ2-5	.	TGTGCCAGCAGTCCTCAAGGAGAGACCCAGTACTTC	CASSPQGETQYF
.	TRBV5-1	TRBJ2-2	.	TGCGCCAGCAGCTTGGGCGGGACAGCGAACACCGGGGAGCTGTTTTTT	CASSLGGTANTGELFF
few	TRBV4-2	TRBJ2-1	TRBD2	TGTGCCAGCAGCGGGATCTCCAGGACTAGCGGTATGGGGGATGAGCAGTTCTTC	CASSGISRTSGMGDEQFF
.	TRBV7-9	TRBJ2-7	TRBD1	TGTGCCAGCAGGGAAGGGACAGGGAGGCCCTACGAGCAGTACTTC	CASREGTGRPYEQYF
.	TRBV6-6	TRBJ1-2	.	TGTGCCAGCACCGCTCCCTTTGGGGGAGACTATGGCTACACCTTC	CASTAPFGGDYGYTF
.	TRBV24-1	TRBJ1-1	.	TGTGCCACCAAAGAGAGGGGAAACACTGAAGCTTTCTTT	CATKERGNTEAFF
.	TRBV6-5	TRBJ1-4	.	TGTGCCAGCAGCAGTGTCTTTTCTAATGAAAAACTGTTTTTT	CASSSVFSNEKLFF
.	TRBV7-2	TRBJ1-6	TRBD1	TGTGCCAGCAGCTTAGCTGTGACAGGGGCTTCACCCCTCCACTTT	CASSLAVTGASPLHF